This paragraph covers one T cell receptor beta chain sequence. No antigen is known for it. No qualities accompany the bases; no much larger clone lies one base away. CDR1 and CDR2 are drawn from the germline V gene (reference sequence): SGHKS, YYEKEE. V is clipped by 7 bases and J by 0 bases, and the sequence between their germline boundaries is 10 bases long. Measured from the cysteine to the phenylalanine, the CDR3 is 13 residues long. Solely the CDR3 DNA is kept, with 39 bases framed from the first base. The trial excluded patients who had a history of autoimmune disease or were on systemic immunosuppression. Peripheral blood for TCR sequencing was drawn from every dose cohort at baseline, at cycle 4 day 1 and at cycle 7 day 1. The samples were taken from a phase I, first-in-human, multicenter, open-label dose-escalation trial of ivuxolimab. Adults with locally advanced or metastatic melanoma, renal cell carcinoma, hepatocellular carcinoma or head and neck squamous cell carcinoma were enrolled in the trial. Before TCR sequencing, CD4+ T cells and CD8+ T cells from peripheral blood were sorted into separate populations.

The record originates from a study of OX40 agonist ivuxolimab in advanced cancers. Some background on the complete study: Ivuxolimab, which targeted the costimulatory receptor OX40 (CD134), was an agonistic, fully human IgG2 monoclonal antibody. Partial responses occurred in three dose-escalation patients: two with cutaneous melanoma and one with hepatocellular carcinoma. The paper describes the monotherapy dose-escalation part (N of about 47 patients) of the phase I trial of ivuxolimab. Patients were allowed to have had prior anti-PD-1, anti-PD-L1 or anti-CTLA-4 therapy, and around two fifths of the dose-escalation patients had been treated with checkpoint inhibitors. Peripheral TCRbeta sequencing aimed to test whether ivuxolimab altered TCR sequence diversity and caused clonal T-cell expansion. In the dose-escalation cohort, 75% to 90% of patients were male, and the mean age was roughly 60 years with a range of roughly 23 to 79. Among the approximately 50 dose-escalation patients, some 20 had hepatocellular carcinoma, 15 or so melanoma, 9 renal cell carcinoma and 9 head and neck cancer. Intravenous ivuxolimab was administered to patients every 2 weeks at six dose levels: 0.01, 0.1, 0.3, 1.5, 3 and 10 mg/kg.

Overall results and qualifications from the work: In partial responders in the 0.1-3.0 mg/kg groups, normalized peripheral clonal expansion was found to be among the lowest, especially among CD8+ T cells. After ivuxolimab, expanded clones were on average more numerous among CD8+ T cells than among CD4+ T cells. Low levels of normalized T-cell clonal expansion were also shown by some nonresponding patients. At doses of 0.1 to 3.0 mg/kg, clonal expansion of both CD4+ and CD8+ T cells in blood was seen between baseline and week 6. Which antigens the clonally expanded peripheral T cells were specific for was not determined.

Genomic DNA was isolated from the sorted cells so that the TCRbeta CDR3 region could be sequenced. The immunoSEQ Assay was used for sequencing of TCRbeta CDR3 regions. TCRdb limited this immuneACCESS table to in-frame rearrangements with V and J called. A share of clones is missing; checked studies link under half to unresolved V genes, and the rest is unexplained. Within this sample are 120,000 or so clones, with around 93% of them counted one time only. Clones ranked in the top ten supply approximately 0.15% of the sample. Sequenced here: CD4+ or CD8+ T cells sorted from blood, sampled in a trial of the OX40 agonist ivuxolimab. The TCR sequence derives from an adult with an advanced solid tumor such as melanoma, head and neck, liver or kidney cancer. The chain joins TRBV5-5 to TRBJ1-1; the D gene assignment is ambiguous. The DNA sequence reads TGTGCCAGCGGACTTTCAGTGAACACTGAAGCTTTCTTT. This encodes CASGLSVNTEAFF.